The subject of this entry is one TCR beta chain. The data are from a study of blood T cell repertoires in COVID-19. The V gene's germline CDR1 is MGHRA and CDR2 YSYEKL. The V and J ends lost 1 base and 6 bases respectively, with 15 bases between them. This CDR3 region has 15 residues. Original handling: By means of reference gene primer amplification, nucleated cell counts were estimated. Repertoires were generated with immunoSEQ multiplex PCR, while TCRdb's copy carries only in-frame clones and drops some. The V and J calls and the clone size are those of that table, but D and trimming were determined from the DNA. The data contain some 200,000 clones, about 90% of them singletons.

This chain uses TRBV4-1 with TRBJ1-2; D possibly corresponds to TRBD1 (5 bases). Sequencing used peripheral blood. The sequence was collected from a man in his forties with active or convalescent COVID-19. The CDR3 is CASSQVPFGGHGYTF. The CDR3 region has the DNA TGCGCCAGCAGCCAAGTTCCCTTCGGGGGACATGGCTACACCTTC.